Following are 29 T cell receptor beta chains from one sample sequenced in a study of identical twins. TCRdb re-called the 5' RACE reads with MiXCR, one entry per CDR3 protein. The sample contains 690,000 or so distinct CDR3 sequences, more than 6.5% of which appear only once. The same data also contributed to another study, on yellow fever vaccine responses in identical twins.

The sample taken for sequencing was PBMCs. The receptors were sampled from a woman aged 18-29 years in good health.

The J gene is TRBJ2-2, the V gene TRBV7-2, with a possible D match to TRBD1 (5 bases). Germline CDR1 SGHTA, CDR2 FQGNSA. CDR3 length: 15 residues. Deletions cut 4 bases from V and 6 bases from J, with 15 bases between. Here the CDR3 DNA reads TGTGCCAGCAGCTCTCCAGGGAAGCACGCCGGGGAGCTGTTTTTT. Translation gives CASSSPGKHAGELFF.

The genes are TRBV2 and TRBJ2-6; D is undetermined. Germline CDR1 SNHLY, CDR2 FYNNEI. The CDR3 consists of 12 residues. The V end lost 7 bases, the J end lost 6 bases, and 7 bases lay between the germline ends. CDR3 protein: CASTLEANVLTF. CDR3 in DNA: TGTGCCAGCACCCTGGAGGCCAACGTCCTGACTTTC.

This clonotype has a count of ten or more. The J gene is TRBJ2-7, the V gene TRBV5-1; D call uncertain. CDR1 SGHRS and CDR2 YFSETQ come from the germline V gene. V was pared by 1 base and J by 2 bases, with 10 bases between. The CDR3 sequence is 14 residues long. DNA for the CDR3: TGCGCCAGCAGCTTGCCTGGGAAGGCCTACGAGCAGTACTTC. It codes for CASSLPGKAYEQYF.

This clonotype has more than one count but fewer than ten. The CDR3 region has the DNA TGTGCCAGCAGCCGGACCCTGAACACTGAAGCTTTCTTT. Protein sequence: CASSRTLNTEAFF. The genes are TRBV3-1 and TRBJ1-1; no clear D gene. Germline-derived CDR1 and CDR2 are LGHDT and YNNKEL (reference sequence). The CDR3 contains 13 residues. Deletions cut 4 bases from V and 0 bases from J, with 6 bases between.

This clonotype was observed a handful of times. V usage is TRBV12-5 and J usage is TRBJ2-1; the match to TRBD2 covers 10 bases. J was trimmed by 5 bases and V by 7 bases; bases with no gene match: 17. The CDR3 length is 18 residues. From germline, CDR1 is LGHNT and CDR2 FRNRAP. CDR3 sequence (DNA): TGTGCTAGTGCCGACTTATTACAGGGCCTAGCGGGAGACAATGAGCAGTTCTTC. Protein product: CASADLLQGLAGDNEQFF.

J is TRBJ2-5 and V is TRBV9; 8 bases match TRBD1. Germline assignment: CDR1 SGDLS and CDR2 YYNGEE. J lost 2 bases, V lost 4 bases, and 7 bases had no gene match. This CDR3 region has 15 residues. The CDR3 sequence: CASSFHRGKQETQYF. The CDR3 nucleotides read TGTGCCAGCAGCTTCCACAGGGGGAAACAAGAGACCCAGTACTTC.

This clonotype was observed at least ten times. The chain carries TRBV15 and TRBJ2-7; perhaps D is TRBD1 or TRBD2 (6 bases each). The V and J ends lost 0 bases and 5 bases respectively, with 17 bases between them. This CDR3 region has 16 residues. CDR1 and CDR2 from the germline V gene are LNHNV and YYDKDF (reference sequence). The CDR3 coding sequence is TGTGCCACCAGCAGAGATCTTGGGGGGCGAAGGGACGAGCAGTACTTC. Amino acid sequence: CATSRDLGGRRDEQYF.

This clonotype was picked up many times. This rearrangement joins TRBV6-1 to TRBJ1-5; D not certain. This CDR3 is 13 amino acids long. Germline-derived CDR1 and CDR2 are MNHNS and SASEGT. Trimming took off 5 bases at V and 8 bases at J, with 13 bases between the two ends. In DNA, the CDR3 is TGTGCCAGCAGTCTAAATGCAAGGGAGCCCCAGCATTTT. Encoded protein: CASSLNAREPQHF.

This clonotype was counted a few times. V is TRBV7-2 and J is TRBJ2-5; 7 nucleotides match TRBD1. The CDR3 loop spans 14 amino acids. Germline loops: CDR1 SGHTA, CDR2 FQGNSA. V was clipped by 2 bases and J by 6 bases; unmatched bases: 6. Here the CDR3 DNA reads TGTGCCAGCAGCTTATGGGGGACAGTAAAGACCCAGTACTTC. This translates into CASSLWGTVKTQYF.

This clonotype was found a few times. This chain uses TRBV28 with TRBJ1-4; D perhaps matches TRBD1 (6 bases). Germline-derived CDR1 and CDR2 are MDHEN and SYDVKM. This CDR3 has 15 residues. The germline V and J ends were trimmed by 5 bases and 3 bases, with 13 bases remaining between them. The CDR3 loop reads CASSTGIRPNEKLFF. The CDR3 nucleotides are TGTGCCAGCAGTACAGGGATTAGGCCTAATGAAAAACTGTTTTTT.

This clonotype was counted a few times. This chain connects TRBV7-6 to TRBJ2-3; maybe TRBD2 (6 bases). From germline, CDR1 is SGHVS and CDR2 FNYEAQ. This CDR3 spans 17 amino acids. Trimming took 1 base from V and 5 from J, leaving 19 bases between them. DNA for the CDR3: TGTGCCAGCAGCTTAGTAGGTTTAGGGCGGGAACGAGATACGCAGTATTTT. Residues: CASSLVGLGRERDTQYF.

The table lists this clonotype with a few counts. This chain uses TRBV20-1 with TRBJ1-6; TRBD1 matches at 8 bases. The germline gives CDR1 DFQATT, CDR2 SNEGSKA (reference sequence). The CDR3 has 16 amino acids. Trimming at V came to 0 bases and at J to 7 bases, leaving 8 bases not matched to a gene. The CDR3 here is CSARDFQGALNSPLHF. The DNA for the CDR3 is TGCAGTGCTAGAGATTTTCAGGGGGCGTTGAATTCACCCCTCCACTTT.

The sample holds many counts of this clonotype. V usage is TRBV12-3 or TRBV12-4 and J usage is TRBJ1-5; possibly TRBD1 for D (6 bases). This CDR3 spans 14 amino acids. Trimming shortened V by 6 bases and J by 1 base, and 10 bases separated the two germline ends. The CDR3 loop reads CASSRGGSNQPQHF. For the CDR3, the DNA is TGTGCCAGCAGCAGGGGCGGGAGCAATCAGCCCCAGCATTTT.

This clonotype came up many times. V is TRBV3-1 and J is TRBJ1-6; no clear D gene. The CDR3 totals 14 residues. The V gene lost 4 bases and the J gene lost 6 bases, with 10 bases spanning the gap. CDR1 LGHDT and CDR2 YNNKEL come from the germline V gene (reference sequence). Written as DNA, the CDR3 is TGTGCCAGCAGCCTGAGGCAGGTTAATTCACCCCTCCACTTT. It encodes CASSLRQVNSPLHF.

A single count supports this clonotype. At one of its ends the junction is not consistent with the germline gene, which may arise from a read error. The V and J genes are TRBV4-2 and TRBJ2-7; D ambiguous. Germline CDR1 LGHNA, CDR2 YNFKEQ. CDR3 length equals 10 residues. The CDR3 DNA reads TGTGCCAGCAGCCAAGTATGGATGGTCTTC. It translates to CASSQVWMVF.

J is TRBJ2-1 and V is TRBV6-1; 7 nucleotides agree with TRBD1. The CDR3 loop spans 15 amino acids. Trimming removed 9 bases from V and 2 bases from J; junction bases left unmatched: 10. Germline values: CDR1 MNHNS, CDR2 SASEGT. In DNA form, the CDR3 reads TGTGCCAGGACCACCGGGACAGACGCCTACAATGAGCAGTTCTTC. Its translation is CARTTGTDAYNEQFF.

This chain joins TRBV4-3 and TRBJ1-5; unclear D gene. This CDR3 spans 13 amino acids. The V gene's germline CDR1 is LGHNA and CDR2 YSLEER. Trimming cost V 0 bases and J 4 bases, with 4 bases left between them. CDR3 protein: CASSQEENQPQHF. CDR3 in DNA: TGCGCCAGCAGCCAAGAGGAGAATCAGCCCCAGCATTTT.

This clonotype has more than one count but fewer than ten. The chain has TRBV6-5 and TRBJ2-7; no clear D gene. Trimming took off 0 bases at V and 2 bases at J, with 8 bases between the two ends. Germline CDR1 is MNHEY and CDR2 is SVGAGI. There are 14 residues in the CDR3. CDR3 residues: CASSYSLGPYEQYF. DNA of the CDR3: TGTGCCAGCAGTTACTCTTTAGGCCCCTACGAGCAGTACTTC.

There are many counts of this clonotype. The rearrangement uses TRBV20-1 and TRBJ2-5; tentative D call: TRBD1 (5 bases). V lost 8 bases, J lost 2 bases, and 18 bases lay in between. Germline V gives CDR1 DFQATT, CDR2 SNEGSKA (reference sequence). This CDR3 has 14 residues. CDR3 region: CSSTPGRSQETQYF. The CDR3 DNA reads as TGCAGTTCCACCCCAGGGCGCTCTCAAGAGACCCAGTACTTC.

This chain joins TRBV7-2 and TRBJ2-7, with TRBD2 identical over 11 bases. Germline CDR1 is SGHTA and CDR2 is FQGNSA. The CDR3 is 15 residues long. V trimming: 5 bases; J trimming: 2 bases; junction bases outside the gene matches: 5. The CDR3 region is CASSPLAGGTYEQYF. In DNA form, the CDR3 reads TGTGCCAGCAGCCCCCTAGCGGGGGGCACCTACGAGCAGTACTTC. Full variable domain (outside the CDR3, taken from reference TRBV7-2 and TRBJ2-7): GAGVSQSPSNKVTEKGKDVELRCDPISGHTALYWYRQSLGQGLEFLIYFQGNSAPDKSGLPSDRFSAERTGGSVSTLTIQRTQQEDSAVYLCASSPLAGGTYEQYFGPGTRLTVT.

This chain joins TRBV12-3 or TRBV12-4 and TRBJ2-5; D gene uncertain. The CDR3 spans 13 residues. The ends were cut back, 3 bases at V and 5 bases at J, with 10 bases in the middle. CDR3 nucleotides: TGTGCCAGCAGTTTTGACGGGCGGGAGACCCAGTACTTC. This sequence encodes CASSFDGRETQYF.

The chain employs TRBV7-9 and TRBJ2-7, with a weak D call TRBD1 (5 bases). V shed 0 bases and J shed 5 bases, with 14 bases lying between them. The CDR3 runs to 15 residues. CDR1 is SEHNR and CDR2 is FQNEAQ in the germline V gene (reference sequence). The CDR3 region is CASSLALGVYHEQYF. The CDR3 nucleotides read TGTGCCAGCAGCTTAGCGTTAGGGGTTTATCACGAGCAGTACTTC.

The rearrangement links TRBV14 to TRBJ1-6; the D gene is possibly TRBD1 (6 bases). Trimming left V 6 bases short and J 6 bases short, with 18 bases between. The CDR3 has 16 amino acids. Germline V gene data show CDR1 as SGHDN and CDR2 as FVKESK. The CDR3 region is CASRAGGGLLNSPLHF. The DNA of the CDR3 is TGTGCCAGCAGAGCCGGCGGGGGGCTCCTTAATTCACCCCTCCACTTT.

This clonotype has more than one count but fewer than ten. The rearrangement uses TRBV5-5 and TRBJ1-2; D is uncertain. Looked up from germline, CDR1 is SGHKS and CDR2 is YYEKEE (reference sequence). The CDR3 has 15 residues. V was pared by 1 base and J by 4 bases, with 14 bases between. The CDR3 protein is CASSLRYAVGYGYTF. In DNA form, the CDR3 reads TGTGCCAGCAGCTTGAGGTACGCAGTCGGCTATGGCTACACCTTC.

The chain recombines TRBV6-1 with TRBJ1-5; no clear D. CDR3 length equals 13 residues. Germline assignment: CDR1 MNHNS and CDR2 SASEGT. Trimming shortened V by 5 bases and J by 8 bases, and 13 bases separated the two germline ends. Written as DNA, the CDR3 is TGTGCCAGCAGTCCGAGGCGAATGGAGCCCCAGCATTTT. The encoded protein is CASSPRRMEPQHF.

The CDR3 spells CASLGLAVYNEQFF. CDR3 in DNA: TGTGCCTCCCTAGGACTAGCGGTATACAATGAGCAGTTCTTC. The chain has TRBV7-9 and TRBJ2-1; 10 nucleotides match TRBD2. The CDR3 has 14 amino acids. With V trimmed by 11 bases and J by 4 bases, 8 bases remained unmatched. The germline V gene has CDR1 SEHNR and CDR2 FQNEAQ (reference sequence).

This clonotype was counted ten times or more. The chain recombines TRBV7-9 with TRBJ1-4, with 10 bases matching TRBD1. V was clipped by 5 bases and J by 4 bases; unmatched bases: 10. CDR1 is SEHNR, CDR2 FQNEAQ, per germline (reference sequence). This CDR3 spans 17 amino acids. The CDR3 sequence is CASSTSRDRGINEKLFF. CDR3 DNA: TGTGCCAGCAGCACGTCCCGGGACAGGGGAATTAATGAAAAACTGTTTTTT.

Only a few counts were recorded for this clonotype. This chain joins TRBV20-1 and TRBJ2-1, with D maybe TRBD1 (6 bases). Germline V gene data show CDR1 as DFQATT and CDR2 as SNEGSKA (reference sequence). This CDR3 is built from 14 residues. The V gene lost 5 bases and the J gene lost 5 bases, with 16 bases spanning the gap. CDR3 amino acids: CSAPRKGDNNEQFF. CDR3 DNA: TGCAGTGCTCCCCGGAAGGGGGACAACAATGAGCAGTTCTTC.

The chain combines TRBV12-3 or TRBV12-4 with TRBJ1-5, with a tentative D call TRBD1 (5 bases). Between the trimmed V and J ends, which lost 3 bases and 6 bases, there was a span of 6 bases. CDR3 length equals 12 residues. CDR3 nucleotide sequence: TGTGCCAGCAGTTTGGGGGTTCAGCCCCAGCATTTT. It codes for CASSLGVQPQHF.